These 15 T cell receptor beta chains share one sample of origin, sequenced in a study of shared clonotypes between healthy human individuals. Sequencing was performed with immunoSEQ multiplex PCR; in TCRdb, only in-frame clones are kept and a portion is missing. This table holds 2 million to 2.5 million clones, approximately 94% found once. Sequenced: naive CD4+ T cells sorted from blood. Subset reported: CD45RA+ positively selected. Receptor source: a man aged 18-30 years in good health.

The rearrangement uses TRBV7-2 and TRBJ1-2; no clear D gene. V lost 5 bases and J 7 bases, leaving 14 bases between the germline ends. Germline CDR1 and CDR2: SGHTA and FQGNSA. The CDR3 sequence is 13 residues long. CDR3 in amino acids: CASSGRPQGGYTF. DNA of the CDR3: TGTGCCAGCAGCGGAAGACCCCAAGGTGGCTACACCTTC.

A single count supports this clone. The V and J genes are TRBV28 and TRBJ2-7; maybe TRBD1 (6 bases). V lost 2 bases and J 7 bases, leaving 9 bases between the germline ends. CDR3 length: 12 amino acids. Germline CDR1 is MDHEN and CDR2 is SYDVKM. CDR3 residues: CASSLLQGEQYF. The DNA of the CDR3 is TGTGCCAGCAGTTTACTGCAGGGGGAGCAGTACTTC.

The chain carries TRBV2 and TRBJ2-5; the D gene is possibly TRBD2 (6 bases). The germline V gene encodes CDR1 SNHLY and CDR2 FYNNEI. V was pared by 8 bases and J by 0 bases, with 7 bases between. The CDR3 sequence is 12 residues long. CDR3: CASWDYQETQYF. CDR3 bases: TGTGCCAGCTGGGACTACCAAGAGACCCAGTACTTC. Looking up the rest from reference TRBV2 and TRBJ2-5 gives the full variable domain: EPEVTQTPSHQVTQMGQEVILRCVPISNHLYFYWYRQILGQKVEFLVSFYNNEISEKSEIFDDQFSVERPDGSNFTLKIRSTKLEDSAMYFCASWDYQETQYFGPGTRLLVL.

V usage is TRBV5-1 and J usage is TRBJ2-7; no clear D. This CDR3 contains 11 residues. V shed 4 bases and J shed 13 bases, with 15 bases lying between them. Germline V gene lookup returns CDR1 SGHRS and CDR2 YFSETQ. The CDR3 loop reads CASSLGRDTYF. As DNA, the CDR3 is TGCGCCAGCAGCCTTGGACGCGATACATACTTC.

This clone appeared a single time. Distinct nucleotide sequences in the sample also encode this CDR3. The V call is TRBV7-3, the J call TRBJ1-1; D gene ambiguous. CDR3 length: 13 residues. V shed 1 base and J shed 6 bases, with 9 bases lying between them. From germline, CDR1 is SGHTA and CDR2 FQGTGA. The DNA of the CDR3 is TGTGCCAGCAGCTTAAGGCCCGGGGCTGAAGCTTTCTTT. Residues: CASSLRPGAEAFF.

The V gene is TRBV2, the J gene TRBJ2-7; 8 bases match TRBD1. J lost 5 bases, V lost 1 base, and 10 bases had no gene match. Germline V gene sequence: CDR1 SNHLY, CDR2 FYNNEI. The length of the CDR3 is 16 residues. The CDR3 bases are TGTGCCAGCAGTGAAGGCCGGGCAGGGGGCATGAACGAGCAGTACTTC. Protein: CASSEGRAGGMNEQYF.

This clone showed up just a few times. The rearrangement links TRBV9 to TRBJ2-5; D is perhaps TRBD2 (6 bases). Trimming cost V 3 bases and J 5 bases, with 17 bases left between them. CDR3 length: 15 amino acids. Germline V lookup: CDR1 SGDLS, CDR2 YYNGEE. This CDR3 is CASSGPPAGGETQYF. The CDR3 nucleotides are TGTGCCAGCAGCGGTCCCCCAGCGGGTGGGGAGACCCAGTACTTC.

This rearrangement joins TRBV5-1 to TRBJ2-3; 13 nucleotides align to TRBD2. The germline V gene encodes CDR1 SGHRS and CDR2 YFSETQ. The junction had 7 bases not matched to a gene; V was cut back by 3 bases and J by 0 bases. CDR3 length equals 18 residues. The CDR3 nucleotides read TGCGCCAGCAGCTGGGGGACTAGCGGGGATTTTAGCACAGATACGCAGTATTTT. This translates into CASSWGTSGDFSTDTQYF.

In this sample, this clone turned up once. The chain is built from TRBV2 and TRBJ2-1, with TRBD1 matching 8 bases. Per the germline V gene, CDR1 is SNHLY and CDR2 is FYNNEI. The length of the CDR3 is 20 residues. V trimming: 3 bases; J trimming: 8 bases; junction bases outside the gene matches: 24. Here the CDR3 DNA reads TGTGCCAGCAGTGATATCGGCGCTTGGATCTTGGACAGGGCTGGGGATGAGCAGTTCTTC. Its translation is CASSDIGAWILDRAGDEQFF.

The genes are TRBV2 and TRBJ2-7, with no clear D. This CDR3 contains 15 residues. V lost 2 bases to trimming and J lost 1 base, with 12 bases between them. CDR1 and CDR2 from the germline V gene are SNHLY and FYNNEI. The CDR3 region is CASSESSNGSYEQYF. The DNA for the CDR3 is TGTGCCAGCAGTGAAAGCTCTAATGGGTCCTACGAGCAGTACTTC.

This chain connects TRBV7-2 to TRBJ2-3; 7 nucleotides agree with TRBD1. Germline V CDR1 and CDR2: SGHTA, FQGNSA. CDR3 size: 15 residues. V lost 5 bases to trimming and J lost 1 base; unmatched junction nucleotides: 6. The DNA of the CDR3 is TGTGCCAGCAGCCCCCTCGGACAGGGCACAGATACGCAGTATTTT. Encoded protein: CASSPLGQGTDTQYF.

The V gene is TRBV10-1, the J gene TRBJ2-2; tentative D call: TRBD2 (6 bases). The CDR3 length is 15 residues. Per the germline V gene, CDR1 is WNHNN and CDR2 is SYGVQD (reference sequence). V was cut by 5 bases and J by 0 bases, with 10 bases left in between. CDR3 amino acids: CASSRGLANTGELFF. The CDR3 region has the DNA TGCGCCAGCAGTAGGGGACTCGCGAACACCGGGGAGCTGTTTTTT.

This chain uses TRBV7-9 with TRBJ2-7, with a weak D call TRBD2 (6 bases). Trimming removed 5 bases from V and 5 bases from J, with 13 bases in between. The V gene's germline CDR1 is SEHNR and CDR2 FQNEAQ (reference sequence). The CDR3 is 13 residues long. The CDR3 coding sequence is TGTGCCAGCAGCCTCCGGGGGTTGAACGAGCAGTACTTC. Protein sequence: CASSLRGLNEQYF.

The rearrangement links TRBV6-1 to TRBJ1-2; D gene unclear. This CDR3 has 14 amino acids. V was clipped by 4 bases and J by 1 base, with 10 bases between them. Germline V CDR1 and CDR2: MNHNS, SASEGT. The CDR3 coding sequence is TGTGCCAGCAGTGCCCAGCCGGATAACTATGGCTACACCTTC. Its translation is CASSAQPDNYGYTF.

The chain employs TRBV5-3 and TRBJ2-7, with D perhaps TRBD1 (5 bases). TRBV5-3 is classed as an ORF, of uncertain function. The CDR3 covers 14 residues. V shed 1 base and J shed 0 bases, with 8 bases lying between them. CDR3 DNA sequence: TGTGCCAGAAGCTTGATCGACAGCTCCTACGAGCAGTACTTC. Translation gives CARSLIDSSYEQYF.